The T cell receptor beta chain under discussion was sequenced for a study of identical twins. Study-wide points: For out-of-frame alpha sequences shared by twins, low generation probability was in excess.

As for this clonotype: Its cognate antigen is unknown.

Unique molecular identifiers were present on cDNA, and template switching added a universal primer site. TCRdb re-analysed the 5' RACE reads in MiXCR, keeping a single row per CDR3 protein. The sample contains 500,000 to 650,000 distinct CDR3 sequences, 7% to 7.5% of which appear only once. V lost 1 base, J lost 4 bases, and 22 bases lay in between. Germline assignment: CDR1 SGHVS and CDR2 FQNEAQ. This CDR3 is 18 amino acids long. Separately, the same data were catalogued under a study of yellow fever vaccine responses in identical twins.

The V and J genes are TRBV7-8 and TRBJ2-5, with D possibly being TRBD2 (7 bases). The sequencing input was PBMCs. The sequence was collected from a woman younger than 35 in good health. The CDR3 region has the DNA TGTGCCAGCAGCTTAGTGGGAGGGGGGGGAAGTTCGATAGAGACCCAGTACTTC. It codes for CASSLVGGGGSSIETQYF. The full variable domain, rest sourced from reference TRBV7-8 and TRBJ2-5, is GAGVSQSPRYKVAKRGQDVALRCDPISGHVSLFWYQQALGQGPEFLTYFQNEAQLDKSGLPSDRFFAERPEGSVSTLKIQRTQQEDSAVYLCASSLVGGGGSSIETQYFGPGTRLLVL.